This T cell receptor (beta chain) was identified in a study of shared T cell receptors in the human thymus. The assay was immunoSEQ multiplex PCR, and TCRdb's table has in-frame clones only and misses some. The data hold 700,000 or so clones, with 70% to 90% observed a single time. With 4 bases clipped from V and 3 bases from J, the junction kept 9 bases outside the gene matches. The CDR3 totals 16 residues. Looked up from germline, CDR1 is SGHDT and CDR2 is YYEEEE. Separately, the same data were catalogued under a study of human thymus T cells. From that report: Thymic tissue was derived from resections collected during corrective heart surgery. Repertoires sampled from thymus and blood appeared biased in V and J gene usage.

The receptor was isolated from a girl under three years old with a congenital heart defect. The genes are TRBV5-6 and TRBJ1-1; 10 bases agree with TRBD1. The sequenced material came from thymocytes. CDR3 protein: CASSDQSDRGHTEAFF. In DNA form, the CDR3 reads TGTGCCAGCAGCGATCAAAGTGACAGGGGGCACACTGAAGCTTTCTTT. Full variable domain (remainder filled in from reference TRBV5-6 and TRBJ1-1): DAGVTQSPTHLIKTRGQQVTLRCSPKSGHDTVSWYQQALGQGPQFIFQYYEEEERQRGNFPDRFSGHQFPNYSSELNVNALLLGDSALYLCASSDQSDRGHTEAFFGQGTRLTVV.